This T cell receptor beta chain was captured in a study of blood T cells in healthy people across ages. CDR1 and CDR2 from the germline V gene are SGHTA and FQGNSA. Trimming removed 5 bases at V and 0 bases at J, with 12 bases between. The CDR3 length is 15 residues. Combining a sample-barcoded 5' primer with a J-beta primer mix, a second PCR ran for 7 to 11 cycles. Every cDNA molecule carried a tag from a template-switch adaptor bearing 12 random nucleotides. TCRdb itself ran the 5' RACE reads through MiXCR, one entry per CDR3 protein. The data hold approximately 1.5 million distinct CDR3 sequences, with roughly 32% observed a single time.

Sequencing was carried out using blood. This rearrangement joins TRBV7-2 to TRBJ2-3; possibly TRBD1 for D (6 bases). This clonotype was obtained from a woman aged 30 to 39 in good health. The CDR3 bases are TGTGCCAGCAGCCCCCAGGGGTCCAGCACAGATACGCAGTATTTT. Its protein product is CASSPQGSSTDTQYF.